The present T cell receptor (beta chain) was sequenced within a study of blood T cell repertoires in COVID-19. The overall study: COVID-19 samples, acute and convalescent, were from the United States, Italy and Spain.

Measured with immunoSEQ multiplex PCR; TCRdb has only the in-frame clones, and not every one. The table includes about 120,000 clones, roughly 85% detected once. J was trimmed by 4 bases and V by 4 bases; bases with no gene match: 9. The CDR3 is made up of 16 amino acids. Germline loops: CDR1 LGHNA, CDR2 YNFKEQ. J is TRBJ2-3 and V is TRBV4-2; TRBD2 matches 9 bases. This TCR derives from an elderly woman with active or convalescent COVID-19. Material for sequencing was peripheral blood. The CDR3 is CASSLPAGGPSDTQYF. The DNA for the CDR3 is TGTGCCAGCAGCCTCCCGGCGGGAGGGCCCTCAGATACGCAGTATTTT.